Described below is a single T cell receptor beta chain sequence and its context. The antigen remains unidentified. This CDR3 comprises 14 residues. V trimming: 6 bases; J trimming: 11 bases; junction bases outside the gene matches: 15. Germline CDR1 is SNHLY and CDR2 is FYNNEI. The sample is drawn from a study of cytomegalovirus exposure and HLA in healthy donors. Notes on the study in general: Most TCR sequences proved rare, with some public TCRs found in many donors. In a later analysis, at a false discovery rate of 0.05, some 17,000 TCR beta sequences were associated with HLA alleles.

The study ran its PCR with 60 Vbeta and 13 Jbeta primers. Sequencing was performed with immunoSEQ multiplex PCR; in TCRdb, only in-frame clones are kept and a portion is missing. Of approximately 120,000 clones in the sample, approximately 73% were seen once. Sequencing input: PBMCs. V and J are TRBV2 and TRBJ1-1, with 7 bases aligning to TRBD1. The sequence derives from a man aged 60 to 75 in good health and CMV-seropositive. CDR3 nucleotides: TGTGCCAGCAGGAGGGACAGTCAGTTGGTGGATGCTTTCTTT. Translated: CASRRDSQLVDAFF.